This T cell receptor (beta chain) was recorded in a study of cytomegalovirus exposure and HLA in healthy donors. Study details: There were under 140 million unique TCR beta sequences, drawn from approximately 180 million T cells, in an earlier analysis.

A multiplex PCR was run with 60 Vbeta primers and 13 Jbeta primers. The repertoire was sequenced with immunoSEQ multiplex PCR; TCRdb's copy has only in-frame clones and lacks some. The top ten hold approximately 6.2% of the sample, which has just under 70,000 clones, over 75% seen once. In regard to this clone: The antigen is unknown.

The V gene's germline CDR1 is LGHNA and CDR2 YSLEER. V shed 1 base and J shed 0 bases, with 9 bases lying between them. The CDR3 spans 16 residues. Overall study results and limits: As a later analysis showed, a missense DCLRE1C variant was linked to trimming of TCR beta V- and J-genes. Accurate HLA-A and HLA-B prediction from TCR beta sequences was reported for most subjects.

The sequenced sample was PBMCs. The genes are TRBV4-3 and TRBJ1-4; maybe TRBD1 (5 bases). This sequence was found in a human donor in good health. The CDR3 sequence is CASSQGGGATNEKLFF. The DNA for the CDR3 is TGCGCCAGCAGCCAAGGGGGGGGAGCAACTAATGAAAAACTGTTTTTT.